This T cell receptor beta chain was recorded in a study of CD8+CD57+ T cells in acquired aplastic anemia. Points from the study as a whole: Comparison of patients with controls identified roughly 30 shared CD8+ CDR3 sequences.

All patients picked for sequencing had shown, by flow cytometry, an expansion of CD8+CD57+ cells. No patient had been given any therapy when blood was sampled. Regarding this clonotype: Its antigen is unidentified. Germline is not matched at one junction end, which may reflect a read error.

CDR3 length: 17 residues. CDR1 is MGHRA, CDR2 YSYEKL, per germline. Genomic DNA provided the template from which TCR beta VDJ and CDR3 profiles were obtained. From the reads, TCRdb called clonotypes with MiXCR, one entry per CDR3 protein. The sample includes 80,000 to 100,000 distinct CDR3 sequences, around 70% of them seen just once. The sample consisted of sorted CD4+, CD8+, or CD8+CD57+ T cells (not recorded which) from PBMCs. The receptor was derived from a human donor with aplastic anemia. The rearrangement links TRBV4-1 to TRBJ2-2, with D perhaps given as TRBD1 or TRBD2 (5 bases each). The CDR3 DNA sequence: TGCGCCAGCAGCCCGAGAGTGATCTACAGGTCCACCGGGGAGCTGTTCTTT. As protein: CASSPRVIYRSTGELFF.